This T cell receptor beta chain was sequenced in a study of metastatic and nonmetastatic thyroid tumors. In this sample, this clone turned up many times. Before thyroid surgery, none of the patients had received any treatment. TCRdb reprocessed the PCR reads via MiXCR. The sample includes about 92,000 clones, 15% of them seen just once. CDR1 DFQATT and CDR2 SNEGSKA come from the germline V gene (reference sequence). V was trimmed by 5 bases and J by 4 bases, leaving 14 bases between them. CDR3 size: 13 residues. The V call is TRBV20-1, the J call TRBJ2-5; a weak D match, TRBD2 (6 bases). The sequenced material came from blood. The sequence came from a female donor with papillary thyroid cancer or a benign thyroid nodule (not recorded which). Some clones in this sample may be carry-over from other donors' samples. CDR3 protein: CSAAGGDGETQYF. The CDR3 nucleotides read TGCAGTGCTGCCGGGGGTGACGGAGAGACCCAGTACTTC.